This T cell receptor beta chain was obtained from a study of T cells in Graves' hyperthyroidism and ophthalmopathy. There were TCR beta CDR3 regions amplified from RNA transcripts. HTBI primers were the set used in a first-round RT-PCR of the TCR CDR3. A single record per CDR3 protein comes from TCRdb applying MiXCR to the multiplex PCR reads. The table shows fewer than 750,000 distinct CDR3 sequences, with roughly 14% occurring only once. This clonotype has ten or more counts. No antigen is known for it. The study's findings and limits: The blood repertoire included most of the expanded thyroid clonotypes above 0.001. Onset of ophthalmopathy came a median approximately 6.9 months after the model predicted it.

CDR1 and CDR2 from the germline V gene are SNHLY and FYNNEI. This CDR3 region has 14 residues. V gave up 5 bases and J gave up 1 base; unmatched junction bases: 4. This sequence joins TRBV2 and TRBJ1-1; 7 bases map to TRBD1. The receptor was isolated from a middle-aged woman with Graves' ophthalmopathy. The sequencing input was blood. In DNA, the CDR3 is TGTGCCAGCAGTCGACAGGGATGGAACACTGAAGCTTTCTTT. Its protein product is CASSRQGWNTEAFF. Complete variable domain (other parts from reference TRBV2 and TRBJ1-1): EPEVTQTPSHQVTQMGQEVILRCVPISNHLYFYWYRQILGQKVEFLVSFYNNEISEKSEIFDDQFSVERPDGSNFTLKIRSTKLEDSAMYFCASSRQGWNTEAFFGQGTRLTVV.